This T cell receptor beta chain was captured in a study of cytotoxic CD8 clonotypes in ibrutinib-treated CLL. Turning to the study itself: Specimens for response were gathered following a median approximately 12 months of therapy, spanning 6 to 36. Study-level results: In sustained-remission versus progressing patients, sampling times differed. A rise in clonality was seen at ibrutinib response, and a fall back toward baseline was seen at progression. There were few public clonotypes, and on treatment they contracted or stayed stable.

Note on this clone: Its antigen is still unknown.

The V gene's germline CDR1 is MGHDK and CDR2 SYGVNS. This CDR3 has 14 amino acids. V lost 7 bases, J lost 6 bases, and 8 bases stayed unmatched. Measured with immunoSEQ multiplex PCR; TCRdb has only the in-frame clones, and not every one. The table records around 250,000 clones, less than 75% of them present only once. This chain connects TRBV25-1 to TRBJ2-7; TRBD2 aligns across 11 bases. The sequence came from a human donor with chronic lymphocytic leukemia. The material sequenced was PBMCs, taken after 24 months of ibrutinib treatment. The CDR3 reads CASMASGRRTEQYF. The DNA of the CDR3 is TGTGCCAGCATGGCTAGCGGGAGGCGGACCGAGCAGTACTTC.